This is a list of T cell receptor beta chains from one sample in a study of T cells after yellow fever vaccination. TCRdb reanalysed the 5' RACE reads using MiXCR and keeps one entry per CDR3 protein. This repertoire shows approximately 610,000 distinct CDR3 sequences, approximately 16% found once; its top ten account for roughly 17%. The sample consisted of PBMCs, taken less than 6 days after the first yellow fever vaccination. These receptors were collected from a man between 18 and 35 years old who received the YFV17D yellow fever vaccine. Each CDR3 is given with its conserved first and last residue. D genes are given only for firm matches. Rows may omit the clone size; those that give it use once, few, many or a size class.

few,TRBJ1-1,TRBV18,NA,15,CASSPQSASDTEAFF,TGTGCCAGCTCACCACAGTCGGCCTCGGACACTGAAGCTTTCTTT
NA,TRBJ2-1,TRBV11-2,TRBD2,15,CASSWGLAGVNEQFF,TGTGCCAGCAGCTGGGGACTAGCGGGGGTCAATGAGCAGTTCTTC
NA,TRBJ2-7,TRBV6-5,TRBD2,16,CASSHLTSGGLGEQYF,TGTGCCAGCAGTCACCTCACTAGCGGGGGGCTGGGCGAGCAGTACTTC
NA,TRBJ2-2,TRBV11-2,TRBD2,19,CASSLGPPGAGGPTGELFF,TGTGCCAGCAGCTTAGGCCCTCCGGGGGCGGGGGGGCCCACCGGGGAGCTGTTTTTT
NA,TRBJ2-1,TRBV7-9,NA,11,CASIGVDEQFF,TGTGCCAGCATCGGGGTGGATGAGCAGTTCTTC
NA,TRBJ2-1,TRBV2,TRBD1,17,CASSDPARGQGSYEQFF,TGTGCCAGCAGTGATCCGGCCCGGGGACAGGGTAGTTATGAGCAGTTCTTC
many,TRBJ1-1,TRBV5-1,TRBD1,13,CASSSGQIAEAFF,TGCGCCAGCAGCTCGGGACAGATTGCTGAAGCTTTCTTT
many,TRBJ1-6,TRBV27,NA,18,CASSTSRVRSSYNSPLHF,TGTGCCAGCAGTACCTCCCGTGTCCGAAGCTCCTATAATTCACCCCTCCACTTT
few,TRBJ1-5,TRBV4-3,TRBD1,16,CASSQVDRNSNQPQHF,TGCGCCAGCAGCCAAGTGGACAGGAATAGCAATCAGCCCCAGCATTTT
few,TRBJ2-1,TRBV4-3,NA,16,CASSFLHSDTGNEQFF,TGCGCCAGCAGCTTCTTACATTCGGACACTGGAAATGAGCAGTTCTTC
NA,TRBJ1-1,TRBV7-2,NA,16,CASSPRPGRLDTEAFF,TGTGCCAGCAGCCCCCGACCAGGGCGGCTGGACACTGAAGCTTTCTTT
NA,TRBJ1-4,TRBV28,TRBD1,15,CASSPPGQGIRKLFF,TGTGCCAGCAGTCCGCCGGGACAGGGGATAAGAAAACTGTTTTTT
NA,TRBJ2-1,TRBV7-2,TRBD2,14,CASRIVAGVNEQFF,TGTGCCAGCAGAATTGTGGCGGGGGTGAATGAGCAGTTCTTC
NA,TRBJ1-1,TRBV10-3,NA,12,CAISEWFTEAFF,TGTGCCATCAGTGAGTGGTTCACTGAAGCTTTCTTT
NA,TRBJ1-1,TRBV4-3,TRBD1,17,CASSQDLTGQRNTEAFF,TGCGCCAGCAGCCAAGATCTTACGGGACAGAGGAACACTGAAGCTTTCTTT
few,TRBJ2-2,TRBV7-2,NA,16,CASSLGASRNTGELFF,TGTGCCAGCAGCTTAGGGGCTAGCCGCAACACCGGGGAGCTGTTTTTT
once,TRBJ1-2,TRBV11-1,TRBD1,16,CASSPAGAGGRYGYTF,TGTGCCAGCAGCCCAGCGGGGGCAGGGGGCCGCTATGGCTACACCTTC
NA,TRBJ2-7,TRBV12-3/TRBV12-4,TRBD1,15,CASRQGQGATYEQYF,TGTGCCAGCAGGCAGGGACAGGGGGCCACCTACGAGCAGTACTTC
NA,TRBJ2-3,TRBV20-1,TRBD2,15,CSAEVAGGATDTQYF,TGCAGTGCTGAGGTAGCGGGGGGAGCGACAGATACGCAGTATTTT
NA,TRBJ2-7,TRBV27,NA,13,CASSSVQGNEQYF,TGTGCCAGCAGTAGCGTACAGGGTAACGAGCAGTACTTC